The entry that follows covers one TCR beta chain sequence. Original processing methods: Cell counts per sample came from amplifying reference gene primers. Here immunoSEQ multiplex PCR was the method, and the copy in TCRdb shows in-frame clones only, minus some. V and J calls plus clone size are reproduced from that table; the DNA served to infer D and trimming. The sample carries around 260,000 clones, approximately 86% recorded once. This CDR3 region has 16 residues. J lost 6 bases, V lost 1 base, and 10 bases had no gene match. CDR1 is SGHTA, CDR2 FQGNSA, per germline. This sample is part of a study of blood T cell repertoires in COVID-19. In the study overall: Material from acute and convalescent COVID-19 was sourced from the United States, Italy and Spain. Sample material is recorded as cDNA or gDNA derived from T cells, B-cell-depleted T cells, or PBMCs.

The TCR comes from a man aged 25 to 40 with active or convalescent COVID-19. Specimen: peripheral blood. V gene TRBV7-2 combines with J gene TRBJ2-3; the match to TRBD2 covers 7 bases. CDR3 coding DNA: TGTGCCAGCAGCTTAGTTCCAGCGGGGTATCGGGATACGCAGTATTTT. Translated, it gives CASSLVPAGYRDTQYF.